The 19 T cell receptor beta chains reported below all come from one sample, sequenced in a study of T-cell reconstitution after alpha-beta-depleted transplantation in children. Unique molecular identifiers were built into the TCRbeta library. One entry per CDR3 protein, called by TCRdb with MiXCR from the PCR reads. The repertoire holds approximately 83,000 distinct CDR3 sequences, with more than 10% as singletons. This material consisted of PBMCs from the stem cell graft donor, taken from the stem cell graft. These TCRs come from a human donor who donated a stem cell graft to a child with inherited bone marrow failure.

This clonotype was detected ten times or more. The chain links TRBV15 to TRBJ2-1; 7 bases agree with TRBD2. The CDR3 has 17 amino acids. Per germline, CDR1 LNHNV and CDR2 YYDKDF (reference sequence). The V gene end was trimmed by 8 bases and the J gene end by 4 bases; junction bases not matched to a gene: 17. CDR3: CATAEQGASGLYNEQFF. The CDR3 DNA reads as TGTGCCACCGCCGAGCAAGGGGCTAGCGGCCTTTACAATGAGCAGTTCTTC.

The table lists this clonotype with a few counts. V usage is TRBV9 and J usage is TRBJ2-7; 7 nucleotides agree with TRBD1. The germline V gene encodes CDR1 SGDLS and CDR2 YYNGEE. The CDR3 length is 14 residues. V shed 3 bases, J shed 2 bases, and the junction held 5 bases outside the gene matches. CDR3 loop: CASSATGAPYEQYF. DNA for the CDR3: TGTGCCAGCAGCGCCACAGGGGCGCCCTACGAGCAGTACTTC.

This clonotype came up many times. V is TRBV29-1 and J is TRBJ2-1; 12 positions match TRBD1. This CDR3 comprises 14 residues. J gave up 8 bases and V 6 bases, and 8 bases lay outside the gene matches. CDR1 is SQVTM and CDR2 is ANQGSEA in the germline V gene. The DNA of the CDR3 is TGCAGCGTAAGCTTGGGGACAGGGGGCGATGAGCAGTTCTTC. The encoded protein is CSVSLGTGGDEQFF.

The chain recombines TRBV2 with TRBJ2-5; D remains unclear. This CDR3 is built from 15 residues. Germline loops: CDR1 SNHLY, CDR2 FYNNEI. Between the trimmed V and J ends, which lost 6 bases and 7 bases, there was a span of 21 bases. The CDR3 DNA follows: TGTGCCAGCAGATCAAGGGCCCAAAGGTGGGGGACCCAGTACTTC. Protein sequence: CASRSRAQRWGTQYF.

This clonotype has ten or more counts. The chain recombines TRBV27 with TRBJ2-1; D is tentatively TRBD1 or TRBD2 (5 bases each). This CDR3 comprises 16 residues. Trimming cost V 3 bases and J 1 base, with 13 bases left between them. The germline V gene encodes CDR1 MNHEY and CDR2 SMNVEV (reference sequence). The CDR3 region has the DNA TGTGCCAGCAGTTTGAGGGGACCAACTTCCTACAATGAGCAGTTCTTC. Translated, it gives CASSLRGPTSYNEQFF.

The chain carries TRBV29-1 and TRBJ2-7; 11 positions match TRBD1. Per the germline V gene, CDR1 is SQVTM and CDR2 is ANQGSEA. The length of the CDR3 is 15 residues. The trim removed 3 bases at V and 1 base at J, leaving 5 bases unmatched. In DNA form, the CDR3 reads TGCAGCGTTGAGTGTGGGGACAGGGGGTCCTACGAGCAGTACTTC. Its protein product is CSVECGDRGSYEQYF.

This rearrangement joins TRBV6-5 to TRBJ2-1; D gene uncertain. Trimming took off 1 base at V and 3 bases at J, with 10 bases between the two ends. CDR3 length equals 15 residues. Germline assignment: CDR1 MNHEY and CDR2 SVGAGI. The CDR3 DNA is TGTGCCAGCAGTTACTTCGGAGCTGTCTACAATGAGCAGTTCTTC. The encoded protein is CASSYFGAVYNEQFF.

This clonotype was detected only a few times. The genes are TRBV2 and TRBJ1-3, with a tentative D call TRBD1 (5 bases). This CDR3 is 13 amino acids long. From germline, CDR1 is SNHLY and CDR2 FYNNEI. Trimming removed 7 bases from V and 11 bases from J, with 18 bases in between. In nucleotides, the CDR3 is TGTGCCAGCATGGGAGCGGCGCAGGGCGCCATATATTTT. Its protein product is CASMGAAQGAIYF.

The V gene is TRBV11-2, the J gene TRBJ1-5; TRBD1 aligns across 7 bases. Losses at the gene ends were 0 bases for V and 12 bases for J; bases not matched to a gene: 11. The CDR3 contains 15 residues. Germline-derived CDR1 and CDR2 are SGHAT and FQNNGV. CDR3: CASSLEGGAEGRQHF. In DNA, the CDR3 is TGTGCCAGCAGCTTAGAAGGGGGCGCGGAGGGTCGCCAGCATTTT.

In its sample, this clonotype was seen many times. The CDR3 DNA follows: TGCAGTGCACCGCGGTCGGGAGCGGCAGGCACCGGGGAGCTGTTTTTT. Translating gives CSAPRSGAAGTGELFF. V and J are TRBV20-1 and TRBJ2-2; D is perhaps TRBD2 (6 bases). The V gene's germline CDR1 is DFQATT and CDR2 SNEGSKA (reference sequence). The CDR3 is made up of 16 amino acids. The V and J ends lost 6 bases and 4 bases respectively, with 21 bases between them.

This clonotype was detected ten times or more. The gene calls are TRBV18 and TRBJ1-1, with D unresolved. Per germline, CDR1 KGHSH and CDR2 LQKENI. The germline V and J ends were trimmed by 3 bases and 3 bases, with 11 bases remaining between them. The CDR3 contains 14 residues. CDR3 DNA sequence: TGTGCCAGCTCACCCACGAGGCAGTACACTGAAGCTTTCTTT. It is translated as CASSPTRQYTEAFF.

A few counts support this clonotype. The chain has TRBV4-2 and TRBJ2-1, with D unclear. Trimming removed 5 bases from V and 0 bases from J, with 11 bases in between. The CDR3 has 15 amino acids. The V gene's germline CDR1 is LGHNA and CDR2 YNFKEQ. The CDR3 region has the DNA TGTGCCAGCAGCGCTGTGGTCAGCTCCTACAATGAGCAGTTCTTC. Translated, it gives CASSAVVSSYNEQFF.

This clonotype showed up many times. V gene TRBV29-1 combines with J gene TRBJ2-5, with 7 bases lining up with TRBD1. V lost 0 bases, J lost 5 bases, and 3 bases stayed unmatched. CDR1 SQVTM and CDR2 ANQGSEA come from the germline V gene. The CDR3 has 13 amino acids. The CDR3 coding sequence is TGCAGCGTTGAAGAGACAGGGTTGGAGACCCAGTACTTC. This encodes CSVEETGLETQYF. Combining the CDR3 with reference TRBV29-1 and TRBJ2-5 gives the whole variable domain SAVISQKPSRDICQRGTSLTIQCQVDSQVTMMFWYRQQPGQSLTLIATANQGSEATYESGFVIDKFPISRPNLTFSTLTVSNMSPEDSSIYLCSVEETGLETQYFGPGTRLLVL.

There are many counts of this clonotype. The genes are TRBV20-1 and TRBJ1-1, with D uncertain. V was clipped by 4 bases and J by 5 bases, with 14 bases between them. CDR1 DFQATT and CDR2 SNEGSKA come from the germline V gene (reference sequence). The CDR3 contains 13 residues. DNA of the CDR3: TGCAGTGCTAAACCAAACGGTAGGACTGAAGCTTTCTTT. This translates into CSAKPNGRTEAFF.

This clonotype was detected a few times. The V and J genes are TRBV7-7 and TRBJ2-1; D remains unclear. Germline lookup yields CDR1 SSHAT and CDR2 FNYEAQ (reference sequence). CDR3 length: 15 amino acids. Deletions cut 1 base from V and 6 bases from J, with 13 bases between. The CDR3, as DNA: TGTGCCAGCAGCTTAGGCGCCCCAAACCTCAATGAGCAGTTCTTC. It translates to CASSLGAPNLNEQFF.

This clonotype showed up many times. This chain joins TRBV12-3 or TRBV12-4 and TRBJ1-5; D perhaps matches TRBD1 (5 bases). V lost 1 base, J lost 6 bases, and 7 bases lay in between. The CDR3 consists of 13 residues. DNA for the CDR3: TGTGCCAGCAGTTTAGAGGGGTCTCAGCCCCAGCATTTT. This encodes CASSLEGSQPQHF.

The chain uses TRBV5-6 and TRBJ2-5; 7 nucleotides match TRBD2. Germline CDR1 SGHDT, CDR2 YYEEEE. The CDR3 is made up of 14 amino acids. After removal of 4 bases from V and 5 bases from J, the junction contained 8 bases not matched to a gene. The CDR3: CASSPVAGGETQYF. CDR3 coding DNA: TGTGCCAGCAGCCCTGTAGCGGGCGGGGAGACCCAGTACTTC.

This clonotype was picked up many times. The chain uses TRBV6-5 and TRBJ1-2; maybe TRBD1 (5 bases). The germline gives CDR1 MNHEY, CDR2 SVGAGI. The CDR3 is made up of 16 amino acids. Trimming pared 0 bases from V and 3 bases from J, leaving 14 bases between. CDR3 coding DNA: TGTGCCAGCAGTTACTCGAGGGGCACAGAGGACTATGGCTACACCTTC. It is translated as CASSYSRGTEDYGYTF.

The V and J genes are TRBV29-1 and TRBJ2-7; D possibly corresponds to TRBD2 (6 bases). Per the germline V gene, CDR1 is SQVTM and CDR2 is ANQGSEA. Trimming stripped 3 bases from V and 4 bases from J, with 16 bases between. The CDR3 sequence is 14 residues long. This CDR3 reads CSVEVRGNRYEQYF. The CDR3 DNA reads TGCAGCGTTGAGGTGCGGGGCAACAGGTACGAGCAGTACTTC.